These 15 T cell receptor beta chains came from one sample sequenced in a study of identical twins (dated by TCRdb to the mid-2010s). Receptor libraries were prepared by 5' RACE. The listed sequencing device is Illumina HiSeq 2000. Starting from the raw public reads, TCRdb applied fastp trimming at Q25, assembled clones with MiXCR and retained in-frame beta chains. Rows merge per CDR3 protein into single entries with the most common DNA and genes. This sample has 410,000 or so distinct CDR3 sequences in its table, and under 20% of those were observed once. Of the sample, less than 15% falls within the top ten clones. The sample comprised naive T cells sorted from blood. The meaning of the sample's cell subset or site label: cells isolated with a human naive T-cell isolation kit. The source of these receptors is a man in his fifties or sixties in good health.

The chain combines TRBV12-3 or TRBV12-4 with TRBJ2-2; D is perhaps TRBD1 (6 bases). The CDR3 totals 14 residues. V lost 5 bases, J lost 4 bases, and 11 bases lay in between. The CDR3 nucleotides are TGTGCCAGCAGTCTGCAGGGGATCACCGGGGAGCTGTTTTTT. The encoded protein is CASSLQGITGELFF.

The chain couples TRBV7-2 to TRBJ1-1, with D possibly TRBD1 on 5 matching bases. Germline CDR1 reads SGHTA; CDR2 reads FQGNSA. This CDR3 is 15 amino acids long. Between the trimmed V and J ends, which lost 1 base and 5 bases, there was a span of 14 bases. CDR3 nucleotide sequence: TGTGCCAGCAGCTTAGTCTCGGGGGGTCGGACTGAAGCTTTCTTT. This encodes CASSLVSGGRTEAFF. Based on the CDR3 plus reference TRBV7-2 and TRBJ1-1, the full variable domain is GAGVSQSPSNKVTEKGKDVELRCDPISGHTALYWYRQSLGQGLEFLIYFQGNSAPDKSGLPSDRFSAERTGGSVSTLTIQRTQQEDSAVYLCASSLVSGGRTEAFFGQGTRLTVV.

This clonotype turned up a few times. The rearrangement links TRBV27 to TRBJ2-2; 7 bases match TRBD1. The CDR3 consists of 15 residues. Germline V CDR1 and CDR2: MNHEY, SMNVEV (reference sequence). With 10 bases clipped from V and 0 bases from J, the junction kept 8 bases outside the gene matches. The CDR3 protein is CATRPGQTNTGELFF. In DNA form, the CDR3 reads TGTGCCACCCGACCGGGACAGACGAACACCGGGGAGCTGTTTTTT.

The sample holds a few counts of this clonotype. The V call is TRBV5-1, the J call TRBJ1-1, with D maybe TRBD1 (5 bases). The CDR3 totals 19 residues. Germline V gene data show CDR1 as SGHRS and CDR2 as YFSETQ. Trimming took off 0 bases at V and 0 bases at J, with 21 bases between the two ends. Written as DNA, the CDR3 is TGCGCCAGCAGCTTGGGGCAGCGTGGAGGGGTGTATATGAACACTGAAGCTTTCTTT. Amino acid sequence: CASSLGQRGGVYMNTEAFF.

The sample holds many counts of this clonotype. This chain joins TRBV14 and TRBJ2-3; D not resolved. Germline values: CDR1 SGHDN, CDR2 FVKESK. V lost 0 bases, J lost 6 bases, and 13 bases lay in between. CDR3 length equals 15 residues. The CDR3 coding sequence is TGTGCCAGCAGCCAAGATCGCAAGCCTCGGGATACGCAGTATTTT. Protein product: CASSQDRKPRDTQYF.

This clonotype appeared a few times. The chain links TRBV20-1 to TRBJ2-3; a possible D gene is TRBD2 (6 bases). The CDR3 runs to 16 residues. The germline V gene has CDR1 DFQATT and CDR2 SNEGSKA (reference sequence). V was shortened by 0 bases and J by 1 base, with 14 bases between the two germline ends. Here the CDR3 reads CSARDPRLGRTDTQYF. CDR3 nucleotides: TGCAGTGCTAGAGATCCCCGACTAGGTCGCACAGATACGCAGTATTTT.

The chain joins TRBV20-1 to TRBJ2-3; 11 positions match TRBD2. Germline assignment: CDR1 DFQATT and CDR2 SNEGSKA (reference sequence). This CDR3 has 16 amino acids. Unmatched junction bases numbered 13, after V lost 6 bases and J lost 5 bases. CDR3 protein: CSAMTILAGERDTQYF. The CDR3 DNA sequence: TGCAGTGCCATGACGATACTAGCGGGGGAGAGAGATACGCAGTATTTT.

This clonotype occurred many times. The V and J genes are TRBV20-1 and TRBJ2-1, with TRBD2 as a possible D gene (5 bases). Germline loops: CDR1 DFQATT, CDR2 SNEGSKA (reference sequence). CDR3 length: 16 amino acids. V gave up 0 bases and J gave up 0 bases, with 12 bases separating them. The DNA for the CDR3 is TGCAGTGCTAGAGATGTTGGAGGACGCTCCTACAATGAGCAGTTCTTC. Protein sequence: CSARDVGGRSYNEQFF.

The table lists this clonotype with a few counts. The chain combines TRBV20-1 with TRBJ2-5; 12 bases align to TRBD2. Germline values: CDR1 DFQATT, CDR2 SNEGSKA (reference sequence). The CDR3 runs to 17 residues. V dropped 3 bases and J dropped 5; count of bases not matched to a gene: 13. This CDR3 reads CSASSASSGRAWETQYF. In DNA form, the CDR3 reads TGCAGTGCTAGCTCAGCCTCTAGCGGGAGGGCCTGGGAGACCCAGTACTTC.

This chain links TRBV14 with TRBJ1-2; D is uncertain. The germline CDR1 and CDR2 sequences are SGHDN and FVKESK. The V gene lost 0 bases and the J gene lost 8 bases, with 7 bases spanning the gap. CDR3 length: 12 residues. CDR3 DNA: TGTGCCAGCAGCCAAGATGTCGGGGGCTACACCTTC. Its protein product is CASSQDVGGYTF.

The chain couples TRBV11-1 to TRBJ2-6; D is possibly TRBD1 (6 bases). V shed 2 bases and J shed 0 bases, with 17 bases lying between them. CDR3 size: 19 residues. CDR1 is SGHAT and CDR2 is FQDESV in the germline V gene (reference sequence). CDR3 nucleotides: TGTGCCAGCAGCTTACTAGGGTCGGGACACCTCTCTGGGGCCAACGTCCTGACTTTC. Protein sequence: CASSLLGSGHLSGANVLTF.

This clonotype has a handful of counts. This chain links TRBV11-3 with TRBJ2-3; TRBD2 might be the D (6 bases). Germline-derived CDR1 and CDR2 are SGHNT and YENEEA. Trimming took off 5 bases at V and 4 bases at J, with 13 bases between the two ends. The CDR3 is 14 residues long. This chain's CDR3 is CASSTRGNSDTQYF. The CDR3 nucleotides read TGTGCCAGCAGCACACGCGGGAATTCAGATACGCAGTATTTT.

The chain recombines TRBV5-8 with TRBJ2-2; 10 bases align to TRBD2. The CDR3 runs to 15 residues. Germline CDR1 reads SGHTS; CDR2 reads YDEGEE. V lost 4 bases, J lost 2 bases, and 2 bases stayed unmatched. CDR3 sequence reads: CASSGTSANTGELFF. CDR3 nucleotides: TGTGCCAGCAGCGGGACTAGCGCCAACACCGGGGAGCTGTTTTTT.

The table lists this clonotype with many counts. V and J are TRBV7-2 and TRBJ2-7; 8 positions agree with TRBD1. Germline V CDR1 and CDR2: SGHTA, FQGNSA. This CDR3 is 14 amino acids long. V lost 5 bases and J lost 5; bases outside the gene matches: 8. The CDR3 DNA reads as TGTGCCAGCAGCCCCTGGACAGGGAGCGACGAGCAGTACTTC. Protein product: CASSPWTGSDEQYF.

V is TRBV6-6 and J is TRBJ1-5; D ambiguous. The CDR3 length is 13 residues. Germline V gene sequence: CDR1 MNHNY, CDR2 SVGAGI (reference sequence). The V and J ends lost 10 bases and 6 bases respectively, with 16 bases between them. CDR3 in amino acids: CATTGGLGQPQHF. The CDR3 DNA is TGTGCCACCACTGGCGGGCTGGGTCAGCCCCAGCATTTT.